Shown below are 25 T cell receptor beta chains from a single sample sequenced in a study of T-cell reconstitution after alpha-beta-depleted transplantation in children. Unique molecular identifiers were incorporated into the prepared TCRbeta library. A single record per CDR3 protein comes from TCRdb applying MiXCR to the PCR reads. The sample lists roughly 500,000 distinct CDR3 sequences, less than 35% occurring once. Sequences were derived from PBMCs from the stem cell graft donor, sampled from the stem cell graft. All receptors come from a human donor who donated a stem cell graft to a child with aplastic anemia.

This clonotype was seen once. This rearrangement joins TRBV4-3 to TRBJ2-5, with D perhaps TRBD2 (5 bases). Germline V gene lookup returns CDR1 LGHNA and CDR2 YSLEER. This CDR3 has 16 amino acids. The V gene lost 0 bases and the J gene lost 0 bases, with 11 bases spanning the gap. CDR3 bases: TGCGCCAGCAGCCAAGAAGGCGGCGGGTACCAAGAGACCCAGTACTTC. This encodes CASSQEGGGYQETQYF.

In this sample, this clonotype turned up a few times. The gene calls are TRBV6-1 and TRBJ2-7; no clear D gene. Germline V gene data show CDR1 as MNHNS and CDR2 as SASEGT. The CDR3 spans 13 residues. The germline V and J ends were trimmed by 8 bases and 3 bases, with 14 bases remaining between them. The CDR3, as DNA: TGTGCCAGCGCCTACTACAACCTCTACGAGCAGTACTTC. Residues: CASAYYNLYEQYF.

The genes are TRBV10-3 and TRBJ2-7; 8 nucleotides agree with TRBD1. The CDR3 totals 15 residues. The ends lost 0 bases at V and 6 bases at J; junction bases unmatched: 7. Germline CDR1 reads ENHRY; CDR2 reads SYGVKD. For the CDR3, the DNA is TGTGCCATCAGTGAGTCAGGACAGGGAGGATTCGAGCAGTACTTC. It encodes CAISESGQGGFEQYF.

In this sample, this clonotype turned up a few times. This rearrangement joins TRBV7-3 to TRBJ2-1, with D perhaps matching TRBD1 (6 bases). The germline V gene encodes CDR1 SGHTA and CDR2 FQGTGA. The CDR3 spans 12 residues. Trimming pared 8 bases from V and 9 bases from J, leaving 14 bases between. DNA for the CDR3: TGTGCCAGCGGTAGACAGGTCGGTGAGCAGTTCTTC. Translation gives CASGRQVGEQFF.

The rearrangement joins TRBV9 to TRBJ2-7; 9 nucleotides line up with TRBD2. The CDR3 is made up of 15 amino acids. CDR1 is SGDLS, CDR2 YYNGEE, per germline. V lost 2 bases to trimming and J lost 7 bases; unmatched junction nucleotides: 10. As DNA, the CDR3 is TGTGCCAGCAGCGTGGGGCGCGGGAGGGCCCAGGAGCAGTACTTC. Translating gives CASSVGRGRAQEQYF.

This clonotype has just a few counts. The chain links TRBV12-3 or TRBV12-4 to TRBJ2-2; D is unclear. The V gene lost 8 bases and the J gene lost 10 bases, with 11 bases spanning the gap. This CDR3 is built from 11 residues. The chain's CDR3 is CASGKSVELFF. CDR3 sequence (DNA): TGTGCCAGCGGGAAATCAGTGGAGCTGTTTTTT.

The V and J genes are TRBV7-3 and TRBJ2-1; tentatively, D is TRBD1 or TRBD2 (5 bases each). CDR1 and CDR2 (germline): SGHTA, FQGTGA. The V end lost 4 bases, the J end lost 10 bases, and 11 bases lay between the germline ends. This CDR3 is 12 amino acids long. The CDR3 reads CASSSTGPEQFF. CDR3 nucleotide sequence: TGTGCCAGCAGCTCGACGGGACCCGAGCAGTTCTTC.

This clonotype was counted between two and nine times. One end of the junction is discordant with germline, which a read error may explain. This CDR3 reads CSARGQSGEQYF. The CDR3 DNA reads as TGCAGTGCGAGAGGACAGTCAGGCGAGCAGTACTTC. This chain connects TRBV20-1 to TRBJ2-7; tentative D call: TRBD1 (6 bases). The CDR3 has 12 amino acids. Germline V CDR1 and CDR2: DFQATT, SNEGSKA (reference sequence).

This clonotype turned up a few times. The chain couples TRBV14 to TRBJ1-5; 10 positions agree with TRBD1. J gave up 4 bases and V 2 bases, and 2 bases lay outside the gene matches. Germline-derived CDR1 and CDR2 are SGHDN and FVKESK. The CDR3 totals 15 residues. The DNA of the CDR3 is TGTGCCAGCAGCCAATGGACAGGGGGGAATCAGCCCCAGCATTTT. Translation gives CASSQWTGGNQPQHF.

The chain joins TRBV7-9 to TRBJ2-1; 7 nucleotides line up with TRBD2. V lost 3 bases to trimming and J lost 11 bases; unmatched junction nucleotides: 13. The length of the CDR3 is 15 residues. Germline values: CDR1 SEHNR, CDR2 FQNEAQ (reference sequence). The CDR3 DNA reads TGTGCCAGCAGCTTGAGCGGGGCGATACCTTGGCAGCAGTTCTTC. Protein: CASSLSGAIPWQQFF.

This clonotype was observed a handful of times. The rearrangement joins TRBV4-3 to TRBJ2-5, with 7 bases lining up with TRBD1. Per germline, CDR1 LGHNA and CDR2 YSLEER. The CDR3 covers 14 residues. Germline trimming cut 1 base from V and 5 bases from J; bases unmatched to any gene: 4. The CDR3, as DNA: TGCGCCAGCAGCCAAGTTCTCAGGGGGGAGACCCAGTACTTC. It translates to CASSQVLRGETQYF.

This clonotype was observed a few times. The chain carries TRBV5-1 and TRBJ2-1; D gene uncertain. V was pared by 1 base and J by 9 bases, with 8 bases between. The CDR3 loop spans 12 amino acids. Germline-derived CDR1 and CDR2 are SGHRS and YFSETQ. CDR3 sequence: CASSLLRGEQFF. CDR3 DNA: TGCGCCAGCAGCTTGCTCCGCGGTGAGCAGTTCTTC.

The chain combines TRBV7-2 with TRBJ2-7; 9 nucleotides agree with TRBD1. The CDR3 length is 16 residues. Per germline, CDR1 SGHTA and CDR2 FQGNSA. J lost 5 bases, V lost 3 bases, and 11 bases had no gene match. The CDR3 DNA follows: TGTGCCAGCAGCTTCTCCGGGACAGGGAGGCGGAACGAGCAGTACGTC. Translation: CASSFSGTGRRNEQYV.

The rearrangement joins TRBV19 to TRBJ1-5, with TRBD1 as a possible D gene (6 bases). Germline CDR1 reads LNHDA; CDR2 reads SQIVND (reference sequence). V was cut by 4 bases and J by 5 bases, with 15 bases left in between. The CDR3 is 15 amino acids. The CDR3 reads CASSSNRVRYQPQHF. The CDR3 nucleotides read TGTGCCAGTAGTAGCAACAGGGTGAGGTATCAGCCCCAGCATTTT. Using reference TRBV19 and TRBJ1-5 for the parts outside the CDR3, the full variable domain is DGGITQSPKYLFRKEGQNVTLSCEQNLNHDAMYWYRQDPGQGLRLIYYSQIVNDFQKGDIAEGYSVSREKKESFPLTVTSAQKNPTAFYLCASSSNRVRYQPQHFGDGTRLSIL.

The gene calls are TRBV19 and TRBJ1-3; D is unresolved. The CDR3 loop spans 14 amino acids. V gave up 3 bases and J gave up 2 bases, with 8 bases separating them. Germline assignment: CDR1 LNHDA and CDR2 SQIVND (reference sequence). As DNA, the CDR3 is TGTGCCAGTAGTATTACGGGGACTGGAAACACCATATATTTT. This codes for CASSITGTGNTIYF.

The chain is built from TRBV24-1 and TRBJ2-3; a possible D gene is TRBD2 (5 bases). Germline V lookup: CDR1 KGHDR, CDR2 SFDVKD. The CDR3 consists of 13 residues. Trimming stripped 6 bases from V and 0 bases from J, with 6 bases between. CDR3 region: CATSSGSTDTQYF. In DNA form, the CDR3 reads TGTGCCACCAGTTCGGGAAGCACAGATACGCAGTATTTT.

This chain connects TRBV27 to TRBJ2-7; D is perhaps TRBD2 (6 bases). The CDR3 spans 15 residues. V was shortened by 6 bases and J by 1 base, with 16 bases between the two germline ends. Germline CDR1 MNHEY, CDR2 SMNVEV (reference sequence). CDR3 bases: TGTGCCAGCAGCGGGCGGGGAAGCGTGTCCTACGAGCAGTACTTC. It is translated as CASSGRGSVSYEQYF.

This clonotype has only a few counts. The CDR3 bases are TGTGCCAGCTCACCACCGTCCAGGGGTGGCGAGCAGTACTTC. Amino acid sequence: CASSPPSRGGEQYF. The rearrangement uses TRBV18 and TRBJ2-7, with D perhaps matching TRBD1 (6 bases). The germline gives CDR1 KGHSH, CDR2 LQKENI. The CDR3 loop spans 14 amino acids. V lost 0 bases to trimming and J lost 6 bases, with 12 bases between them.

The chain uses TRBV7-3 and TRBJ2-2; perhaps TRBD2 as D (5 bases). CDR3 length: 16 amino acids. Trimming left V 0 bases short and J 2 bases short, with 10 bases between. CDR1 and CDR2 from the germline V gene are SGHTA and FQGTGA. The chain's CDR3 is CASSLTRTGNTGELFF. The DNA of the CDR3 is TGTGCCAGCAGCTTAACAAGGACGGGAAACACCGGGGAGCTGTTTTTT.

This clonotype has only a few counts. The chain links TRBV20-1 to TRBJ2-4; D is undetermined. Per germline, CDR1 DFQATT and CDR2 SNEGSKA (reference sequence). The CDR3 covers 14 residues. V lost 6 bases and J lost 1, with 13 bases in between. CDR3 coding DNA: TGCAGTGCCCCCAGAAGTTTGGCCAAAAACATTCAGTACTTC. Encoded protein: CSAPRSLAKNIQYF.

The chain combines TRBV5-1 with TRBJ2-5; TRBD2 aligns across 7 bases. Unmatched junction bases numbered 6, after V lost 0 bases and J lost 4 bases. The CDR3 sequence is 15 residues long. Looked up from germline, CDR1 is SGHRS and CDR2 is YFSETQ. This CDR3 is CASSLGSGRGETQYF. CDR3 coding DNA: TGCGCCAGCAGCTTGGGGTCAGGGAGGGGAGAGACCCAGTACTTC.

This rearrangement joins TRBV18 to TRBJ1-5; maybe TRBD1 (6 bases). Germline-derived CDR1 and CDR2 are KGHSH and LQKENI. This CDR3 region has 15 residues. V was pared by 5 bases and J by 0 bases, with 11 bases between. CDR3 protein: CASSGQRNSNQPQHF. CDR3 DNA: TGTGCCAGCTCAGGACAGAGGAATAGCAATCAGCCCCAGCATTTT.

This clonotype appeared a few times. The J gene is TRBJ2-7, the V gene TRBV6-5, with TRBD2 as a possible D gene (5 bases). Germline V gives CDR1 MNHEY, CDR2 SVGAGI. The CDR3 loop spans 15 amino acids. V lost 3 bases, J lost 0 bases, and 12 bases lay in between. CDR3 sequence: CASSYGRGPSYEQYF. CDR3 DNA sequence: TGTGCCAGCAGTTATGGGAGAGGTCCCTCCTACGAGCAGTACTTC.

This clonotype was found a few times. The J gene is TRBJ2-3, the V gene TRBV20-1; 10 bases agree with TRBD2. CDR3 length equals 14 residues. Germline V CDR1 and CDR2: DFQATT, SNEGSKA (reference sequence). The V and J ends lost 6 bases and 6 bases, in that order; junction bases with no gene match: 9. The CDR3 is CSAASGSWGDTQYF. The CDR3 DNA follows: TGCAGTGCCGCTAGCGGGAGTTGGGGGGATACGCAGTATTTT.

The J gene is TRBJ1-1, the V gene TRBV29-1; 7 bases align to TRBD1. The CDR3 consists of 12 residues. V lost 6 bases and J lost 8; bases outside the gene matches: 9. CDR1 is SQVTM, CDR2 ANQGSEA, per germline. CDR3 protein: CSVATGVGEAFF. As DNA, the CDR3 is TGCAGCGTCGCAACAGGGGTAGGGGAAGCTTTCTTT.